The 24 T cell receptor beta chains presented below share a single source sample, sequenced in a study of T-cell reconstitution after alpha-beta-depleted transplantation in children (TCRdb year 2016). Library preparation was by PCR. Data came from an Illumina HiSeq 2500. TCR libraries were prepared with molecular barcoding, using unique molecular identifiers to normalize TCRbeta repertoire quantification. Using fastp at Q25 and MiXCR, TCRdb reprocessed the public reads and kept productive beta chains. CDR3 protein sequences are deduplicated, and each keeps its most common genes and DNA. The sample has about 980,000 distinct CDR3 sequences on record, about 26% of them singletons. The ten largest clones take up approximately 30% of the sample. What this sample's treatment or condition label stands for: allogeneic hematopoietic cell transplantation with graft depleted of TCRalphabeta T cells and CD19 B cells.

Sequencing used PBMCs, mostly from graft donor cells, obtained 360 days after TCRalphabeta/CD19-depleted stem cell transplant. The receptors come from a boy in the first two years of life who had a stem cell transplant for SCID, so the T cells may come from the graft donor.

Many counts were recorded for this clonotype. The rearrangement links TRBV11-2 to TRBJ2-3; unclear D gene. V lost 0 bases and J lost 2, with 6 bases in between. This CDR3 is 14 amino acids long. Germline CDR1 SGHAT, CDR2 FQNNGV. CDR3: CASSLEPTTDTQYF. For the CDR3, the DNA is TGTGCCAGCAGCTTAGAGCCAACCACAGATACGCAGTATTTT. Full variable domain (remainder filled in from reference TRBV11-2 and TRBJ2-3): EAGVAQSPRYKIIEKRQSVAFWCNPISGHATLYWYQQILGQGPKLLIQFQNNGVVDDSQLPKDRFSAERLKGVDSTLKIQPAKLEDSAVYLCASSLEPTTDTQYFGPGTRLTVL.

This clonotype showed up just a few times. V gene TRBV20-1 combines with J gene TRBJ1-2, with D possibly TRBD1 on 5 matching bases. This CDR3 contains 15 residues. V was clipped by 1 base and J by 0 bases, with 12 bases between them. Germline CDR1 reads DFQATT; CDR2 reads SNEGSKA (reference sequence). The CDR3 nucleotides read TGCAGTGCTAGAGTACAGGCGACCACTAACTATGGCTACACCTTC. Translated, it gives CSARVQATTNYGYTF.

CDR3: CSARGAGTQYF. CDR3 DNA sequence: TGCAGTGCAAGGGGCGCGGGGACCCAGTACTTC. The chain has TRBV20-1 and TRBJ2-5, with D perhaps matching TRBD1 or TRBD2 (5 bases each). The CDR3 is 11 amino acids. V lost 6 bases and J lost 7, with 12 bases in between. CDR1 and CDR2 from the germline V gene are DFQATT and SNEGSKA (reference sequence).

The rearrangement uses TRBV5-1 and TRBJ1-1; 7 bases are shared with TRBD1. The V segment lost 0 bases and the J segment 4 bases; nucleotides outside the gene matches: 12. The CDR3 spans 17 residues. CDR1 and CDR2 from the germline V gene are SGHRS and YFSETQ. This CDR3 is CASSLVVRGNVGTEAFF. Written as DNA, the CDR3 is TGCGCCAGCAGCTTGGTTGTCAGGGGGAACGTAGGCACTGAAGCTTTCTTT.

On this clonotype itself: Since no conserved phenylalanine or tryptophan closes the CDR3, a read error is the likely cause. V gene TRBV14 combines with J gene TRBJ2-3, with 14 bases aligning to TRBD2. Germline V CDR1 and CDR2: SGHDN, FVKESK. V dropped 0 bases and J dropped 4; count of bases not matched to a gene: 3. This CDR3 region has 17 residues. The CDR3 sequence: CASSQEWTSGGSDTQYS. The CDR3 coding sequence is TGTGCCAGCAGCCAAGAATGGACTAGCGGGGGGTCAGATACGCAGTATTCT.

The chain uses TRBV12-3 or TRBV12-4 and TRBJ1-1, with D unclear. The V end lost 3 bases, the J end lost 7 bases, and 9 bases lay between the germline ends. The CDR3 runs to 12 residues. The CDR3 coding sequence is TGTGCCAGCAGTTTTGTAAAGATTGAAGCTTTCTTT. Its protein is CASSFVKIEAFF.

This clonotype came up a few times. The chain couples TRBV29-1 to TRBJ1-1; D remains unclear. V was trimmed by 8 bases and J by 3 bases, leaving 13 bases between them. The CDR3 loop spans 12 amino acids. Germline V lookup: CDR1 SQVTM, CDR2 ANQGSEA. CDR3 protein: CSTRDFDTEAFF. CDR3 DNA sequence: TGCAGCACGAGAGACTTCGACACTGAAGCTTTCTTT.

This chain uses TRBV3-1 with TRBJ1-2; 8 bases agree with TRBD1. Per the germline V gene, CDR1 is LGHDT and CDR2 is YNNKEL (reference sequence). V lost 6 bases, J lost 7 bases, and 10 bases stayed unmatched. CDR3 length: 14 residues. The CDR3: CASRRDRGGGGYTF. The CDR3 DNA reads TGTGCCAGCAGGCGCGACAGGGGTGGTGGTGGCTACACCTTC.

This clonotype has just a few counts. This chain connects TRBV20-1 to TRBJ2-7, with D unclear. CDR3 length equals 14 residues. Germline V CDR1 and CDR2: DFQATT, SNEGSKA (reference sequence). Trimming shortened V by 2 bases and J by 2 bases, and 13 bases separated the two germline ends. As DNA, the CDR3 is TGCAGTGCTAGATTCCCAGGAGCTACCTACGAGCAGTACTTC. It specifies CSARFPGATYEQYF.

The CDR3 DNA sequence: TGCGCCAGCAGCCAAGATTTAGGGTGGGGGATAGGCGCAGATACGCAGTATTTT. This codes for CASSQDLGWGIGADTQYF. The rearrangement uses TRBV4-1 and TRBJ2-3; either TRBD1 or TRBD2 may supply D (5 bases each). The germline gives CDR1 MGHRA, CDR2 YSYEKL. V was cut by 0 bases and J by 4 bases, with 20 bases left in between. This CDR3 region has 18 residues.

This clonotype has more than one count but fewer than ten. This rearrangement joins TRBV5-1 to TRBJ2-1, with 15 positions matching TRBD2. The CDR3 is made up of 17 amino acids. After removal of 0 bases from V and 10 bases from J, the junction contained 8 bases not matched to a gene. The germline CDR1 and CDR2 sequences are SGHRS and YFSETQ. For the CDR3, the DNA is TGCGCCAGCAGCTTGGGCGGGACTAGCGGGGGGTCGGGCGAGCAGTTCTTC. The encoded protein is CASSLGGTSGGSGEQFF.

This clonotype was observed a handful of times. V and J are TRBV4-3 and TRBJ2-7; possibly TRBD1 for D (5 bases). The CDR3 contains 16 residues. V lost 3 bases to trimming and J lost 0 bases, with 15 bases between them. The germline V gene has CDR1 LGHNA and CDR2 YSLEER. The CDR3 DNA reads as TGCGCCAGCAGCCACGTAACAGGAGAAGGCTCCTACGAGCAGTACTTC. Translated, it gives CASSHVTGEGSYEQYF.

The rearrangement links TRBV18 to TRBJ2-7; 7 nucleotides line up with TRBD2. There are 13 residues in the CDR3. The trim removed 1 base at V and 6 bases at J, leaving 3 bases unmatched. From germline, CDR1 is KGHSH and CDR2 LQKENI. This chain's CDR3 is CASSPRGRGEQYF. CDR3 DNA: TGTGCCAGCTCACCACGGGGGAGGGGCGAGCAGTACTTC.

This clonotype has only a few counts. The J gene is TRBJ1-1, the V gene TRBV9; possibly TRBD1 for D (5 bases). There are 16 residues in the CDR3. The V gene lost 0 bases and the J gene lost 0 bases, with 12 bases spanning the gap. CDR1 is SGDLS and CDR2 is YYNGEE in the germline V gene. The CDR3 protein is CASSVGSGQMNTEAFF. CDR3 nucleotide sequence: TGTGCCAGCAGCGTAGGGTCGGGGCAGATGAACACTGAAGCTTTCTTT.

This sequence joins TRBV5-1 and TRBJ1-5; weak D call: TRBD1 (6 bases). V lost 1 base and J lost 4, with 12 bases in between. Germline V gene sequence: CDR1 SGHRS, CDR2 YFSETQ. The CDR3 has 15 amino acids. CDR3 in amino acids: CASSLMGATNQPQHF. The CDR3, as DNA: TGCGCCAGCAGCTTGATGGGGGCAACGAATCAGCCCCAGCATTTT.

V gene TRBV18 combines with J gene TRBJ1-5; D not resolved. From germline, CDR1 is KGHSH and CDR2 LQKENI. V dropped 5 bases and J dropped 0 bases, with 11 bases sitting between them. This CDR3 contains 15 residues. The chain's CDR3 is CASSSRADSNQPQHF. The CDR3 coding sequence is TGTGCCAGCTCATCCCGGGCCGATAGCAATCAGCCCCAGCATTTT.

This clonotype showed up just a few times. The gene calls are TRBV7-2 and TRBJ2-3, with D possibly matching TRBD2 (7 bases). Germline CDR1 and CDR2: SGHTA and FQGNSA. CDR3 length equals 17 residues. Between the trimmed V and J ends, which lost 1 base and 2 bases, there was a span of 16 bases. CDR3 sequence: CASSLGGGPIYTDTQYF. The CDR3 nucleotides are TGTGCCAGCAGCTTAGGCGGGGGCCCTATTTACACAGATACGCAGTATTTT.

J is TRBJ1-5 and V is TRBV12-3 or TRBV12-4; D perhaps matches TRBD1 (6 bases). The CDR3 consists of 15 residues. The V and J ends lost 2 bases and 2 bases respectively, with 10 bases between them. The CDR3 DNA is TGTGCCAGCAGTTTAAGGGGGGAGGGCAATCAGCCCCAGCATTTT. Translation: CASSLRGEGNQPQHF.

This clonotype occurred a few times. The V gene is TRBV9, the J gene TRBJ2-5, with TRBD2 matching over 8 bases. The CDR3 sequence is 17 residues long. V lost 1 base, J lost 0 bases, and 8 bases stayed unmatched. The germline V gene has CDR1 SGDLS and CDR2 YYNGEE. Here the CDR3 reads CASSVHGGDQYQETQYF. CDR3 sequence (DNA): TGTGCCAGCAGCGTACACGGGGGGGACCAGTACCAAGAGACCCAGTACTTC. Drawing the rest from reference TRBV9 and TRBJ2-5, the complete variable domain is DSGVTQTPKHLITATGQRVTLRCSPRSGDLSVYWYQQSLDQGLQFLIQYYNGEERAKGNILERFSAQQFPDLHSELNLSSLELGDSALYFCASSVHGGDQYQETQYFGPGTRLLVL.

There are a few counts of this clonotype. The V and J genes are TRBV27 and TRBJ2-7, with 15 bases identical to TRBD2. The CDR3 spans 17 residues. Germline V CDR1 and CDR2: MNHEY, SMNVEV (reference sequence). V shed 5 bases, J shed 7 bases, and the junction held 12 bases outside the gene matches. CDR3 DNA: TGTGCCAGCAGTCCCCGGACTAGCGGGGGGGCACCCTTTGAGCAGTACTTC. It specifies CASSPRTSGGAPFEQYF.

This clonotype has just a few counts. The gene calls are TRBV18 and TRBJ2-5; D is uncertain. The germline V and J ends were trimmed by 1 base and 4 bases, with 7 bases remaining between them. The germline CDR1 and CDR2 sequences are KGHSH and LQKENI. The CDR3 is 13 residues long. The CDR3 loop is CASSPRDGETQYF. The CDR3 DNA follows: TGTGCCAGCTCACCACGCGACGGAGAGACCCAGTACTTC.

The gene calls are TRBV12-3 or TRBV12-4 and TRBJ2-7; perhaps D is TRBD1 or TRBD2 (5 bases each). Trimming removed 5 bases from V and 3 bases from J, with 17 bases in between. The CDR3 loop spans 15 amino acids. The CDR3 loop is CASSQKGPGFYEQYF. CDR3 nucleotide sequence: TGTGCCAGCAGTCAAAAGGGACCGGGATTCTACGAGCAGTACTTC.

The chain uses TRBV28 and TRBJ1-1; D is unresolved. The V gene lost 3 bases and the J gene lost 0 bases, with 8 bases spanning the gap. The CDR3 has 14 amino acids. CDR1 is MDHEN, CDR2 SYDVKM, per germline. The CDR3, as DNA: TGTGCCAGCAGTTTGCAGGTAGTGAACACTGAAGCTTTCTTT. As protein: CASSLQVVNTEAFF.

This chain connects TRBV12-3 or TRBV12-4 to TRBJ2-7; TRBD1 agrees at 7 bases. V was clipped by 3 bases and J by 2 bases; unmatched bases: 7. There are 15 residues in the CDR3. The CDR3 region has the DNA TGTGCCAGCAGTTTCCGGGAAGGGGGCACCTACGAGCAGTACTTC. This translates into CASSFREGGTYEQYF.